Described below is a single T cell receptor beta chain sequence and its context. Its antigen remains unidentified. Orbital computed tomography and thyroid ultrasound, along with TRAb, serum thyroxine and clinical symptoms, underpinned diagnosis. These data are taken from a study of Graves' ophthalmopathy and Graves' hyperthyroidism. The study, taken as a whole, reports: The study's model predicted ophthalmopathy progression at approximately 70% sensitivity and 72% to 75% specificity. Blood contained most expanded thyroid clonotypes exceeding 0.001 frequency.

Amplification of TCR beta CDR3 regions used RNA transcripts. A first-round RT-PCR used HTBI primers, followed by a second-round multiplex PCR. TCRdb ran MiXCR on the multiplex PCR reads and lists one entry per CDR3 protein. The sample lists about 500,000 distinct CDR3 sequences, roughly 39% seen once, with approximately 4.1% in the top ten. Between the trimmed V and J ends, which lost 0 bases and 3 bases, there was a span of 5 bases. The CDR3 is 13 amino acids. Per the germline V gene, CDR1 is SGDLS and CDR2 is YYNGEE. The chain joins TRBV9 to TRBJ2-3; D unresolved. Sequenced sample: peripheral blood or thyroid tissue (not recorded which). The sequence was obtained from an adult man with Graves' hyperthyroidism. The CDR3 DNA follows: TGTGCCAGCAGCGTAGCGGTTACAGATACGCAGTATTTT. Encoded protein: CASSVAVTDTQYF.